The rows below give T cell receptor beta chains drawn from one sample of a study of CD8+ T cells in alopecia areata. Generated by immunoSEQ multiplex PCR, the TCRdb table keeps only in-frame clones and is missing some. The sample holds about 200,000 clones, approximately 60% seen once. Sequencing was performed on CD8+ T cells sorted from blood. The receptors derive from a human donor in good health. The conserved cysteine and the conserved F or W are not part of the CDR3 here.

SVRQGSYEQY TRBJ2-7 TRBV29-1
ASSLDPQDEQY TRBJ2-7 TRBV13
ASSSLSGGTDTQY TRBJ2-3 TRBV27
ASSTEQGLNAEAF TRBJ1-1 TRBV7-2
ASSSDPTDTQY TRBJ2-3 TRBV13
ATSRDLRGYEQY TRBJ2-7 TRBV15
SVRGQGPYEQY TRBJ2-7 TRBV29-1
ASSISPGQNRQY TRBJ2-7 TRBV19
ASSPDGPSNQPQH TRBJ1-5 TRBV4-1
SVRPGTSGGPADTQY TRBJ2-3 TRBV29-1
ASSPDLEETQY TRBJ2-5 TRBV5-1
SVELRGWQGLETQY TRBJ2-5 TRBV29-1
ASSFPPTDTQY TRBJ2-3 TRBV2
ASSSDRGPYYGYT TRBJ1-2 TRBV5-6
ASSQTGQGKNIQY TRBJ2-4 TRBV14
SVEAGGSYGYT TRBJ1-2 TRBV29-1
AREELDGPGGYT TRBJ1-2 TRBV2
ASSWTEEGYT TRBJ1-2 TRBV6-6
ASSLRPGFQGATDTQY TRBJ2-3 TRBV5-1
ASSEYGGQETQY TRBJ2-5 TRBV25-1
SGGGQGAEQY TRBJ2-7 TRBV29-1
ASSQDREGLQETQY TRBJ2-5 TRBV4-1
ATSRVGGPNYGYT TRBJ1-2 TRBV15
ASSSEGNGSVIAEAF TRBJ1-1 TRBV5-1
SPAFEAF TRBJ1-1 TRBV20-1
ASSQHAAYGYT TRBJ1-2 TRBV7-9
ATSRDRGWTEDYELAKNIQY TRBJ2-4 TRBV15
ASSEGRYNQPQH TRBJ1-5 TRBV10-2
ASSRREAT TRBJ1-2 TRBV2
ASSLTAGGADTQY TRBJ2-3 TRBV7-2
SVWTSGDQETQY TRBJ2-5 TRBV29-1
ASTKAPSGGLNTEAF TRBJ1-1 TRBV7-9
ATSRDRERTNEKLF TRBJ1-4 TRBV15
ATSREGRSSSNQPQH TRBJ1-5 TRBV15
ASSSPVSGPYSYEQY TRBJ2-7 TRBV5-6
AWSVLSSASNEQF TRBJ2-1 TRBV30
ASSLGGGGWQF TRBJ2-1 TRBV5-6
ASSPLPAGGPTGELF TRBJ2-2 TRBV7-8
ALRQGAYEQY TRBJ2-7 TRBV30